One and the same sample provided the 31 T cell receptor beta chains below, sequenced in a study of blood T cell repertoires in COVID-19. Here immunoSEQ multiplex PCR was the method, and the copy in TCRdb shows in-frame clones only, minus some. The sample yields about 150,000 clones, 80% to 90% seen once. The sequencing input was peripheral blood. The receptors stem from a woman in her fifties or sixties with acute or convalescent COVID-19.

The CDR3 sequence: CASSQDSHGYTF. CDR3 DNA: TGTGCCAGCAGCCAAGATTCTCATGGCTACACCTTC. The chain combines TRBV3-1 (or the pseudogene TRBV3-2) with TRBJ1-2; D is unclear. This CDR3 is 12 amino acids long. V dropped 0 bases and J dropped 6 bases, with 5 bases sitting between them. The V gene's germline CDR1 is LGHDT and CDR2 YNNKEL (reference sequence).

The V gene is TRBV11-3, the J gene TRBJ2-1; possible D gene TRBD2, 5 bases. This CDR3 spans 12 amino acids. Germline V gene lookup returns CDR1 SGHNT and CDR2 YENEEA. V was pared by 5 bases and J by 8 bases, with 10 bases between. The CDR3 nucleotides read TGTGCCAGCAGCGTCGGGGTCGATGAGCAGTTCTTC. Translated, it gives CASSVGVDEQFF. The entire variable domain, with the rest obtained from reference TRBV11-3 and TRBJ2-1, is as follows: EAGVVQSPRYKIIEKKQPVAFWCNPISGHNTLYWYLQNLGQGPELLIRYENEEAVDDSQLPKDRFSAERLKGVDSTLKIQPAELGDSAVYLCASSVGVDEQFFGPGTRLTVL.

V gene TRBV3-1 (or the pseudogene TRBV3-2) combines with J gene TRBJ2-1, with no clear D. Trimming took 6 bases from V and 9 from J, leaving 12 bases between them. CDR1 and CDR2 (germline): LGHDT, YNNKEL (reference sequence). This CDR3 spans 12 amino acids. CDR3 protein: CASRLKATEQFF. DNA of the CDR3: TGTGCCAGCAGGCTCAAAGCGACTGAGCAGTTCTTC.

The chain recombines TRBV5-1 with TRBJ2-1; possibly TRBD2 for D (6 bases). V was pared by 0 bases and J by 5 bases, with 9 bases between. The CDR3 runs 14 residues. The germline V gene encodes CDR1 SGHRS and CDR2 YFSETQ. CDR3: CASSLVGTHNEQFF. CDR3 coding DNA: TGCGCCAGCAGCTTGGTTGGGACTCACAATGAGCAGTTCTTC.

V and J are TRBV15 and TRBJ2-7, with a weak D call TRBD1 (7 bases). Trimming took 1 base from V and 4 from J, leaving 14 bases between them. The CDR3 is made up of 15 amino acids. The germline V gene encodes CDR1 LNHNV and CDR2 YYDKDF (reference sequence). CDR3 protein: CATSRGGTVLYEQYF. The CDR3 coding sequence is TGTGCCACCAGCAGAGGCGGGACAGTACTATACGAGCAGTACTTC.

The rearrangement uses TRBV11-2 and TRBJ1-1; tentatively, D is TRBD1 (6 bases). V was trimmed by 3 bases and J by 4 bases, leaving 9 bases between them. CDR1 and CDR2 (germline): SGHAT, FQNNGV. The length of the CDR3 is 13 residues. In nucleotides, the CDR3 is TGTGCCAGCAGCTTGGGGGCCCTCACTGAAGCTTTCTTT. Protein sequence: CASSLGALTEAFF.

This CDR3 is CATSPRFSGNTIYF. DNA of the CDR3: TGTGCCACCAGCCCCCGGTTCTCTGGAAACACCATATATTTT. V is TRBV15 and J is TRBJ1-3; unclear D gene. Germline lookup yields CDR1 LNHNV and CDR2 YYDKDF (reference sequence). Trimming took 5 bases from V and 0 from J, leaving 8 bases between them. The CDR3 consists of 14 residues. The variable domain in full, with the rest retrieved from reference TRBV15 and TRBJ1-3, is DAMVIQNPRYQVTQFGKPVTLSCSQTLNHNVMYWYQQKSSQAPKLLFHYYDKDFNNEADTPDNFQSRRPNTSFCFLDIRSPGLGDTAMYLCATSPRFSGNTIYFGEGSWLTVV.

This rearrangement joins TRBV7-6 to TRBJ2-7, with D maybe TRBD2 (5 bases). The CDR3 is made up of 15 amino acids. Germline CDR1 and CDR2: SGHVS and FNYEAQ. V lost 5 bases to trimming and J lost 6 bases, with 20 bases between them. The CDR3 bases are TGTGCCAGCAGCCCAGCGGCGACCTTTACCCCCGAGCAGTACTTC. Protein: CASSPAATFTPEQYF.

This clone has a single count. The chain is built from TRBV28 and TRBJ2-5; perhaps TRBD2 as D (6 bases). Germline values: CDR1 MDHEN, CDR2 SYDVKM. The CDR3 is made up of 13 amino acids. Between the trimmed V and J ends, which lost 6 bases and 5 bases, there was a span of 13 bases. CDR3 in DNA: TGTGCCAGCAGCCTGGGCGGGGTCGAGACCCAGTACTTC. Its translation: CASSLGGVETQYF.

V is TRBV3-1 (or the pseudogene TRBV3-2) and J is TRBJ1-1; no clear D gene. The CDR3 is 14 residues long. V was pared by 4 bases and J by 8 bases, with 17 bases between. Germline V gene data show CDR1 as LGHDT and CDR2 as YNNKEL (reference sequence). The DNA of the CDR3 is TGTGCCAGCAGCCGAGGGTTGAGGGCGGGAGAAGCTTTCTTT. Its translation: CASSRGLRAGEAFF.

The rearrangement joins TRBV18 to TRBJ1-1; 8 bases agree with TRBD1. Germline values: CDR1 KGHSH, CDR2 LQKENI. This CDR3 region has 17 residues. V trimming: 1 base; J trimming: 5 bases; junction bases outside the gene matches: 12. CDR3 DNA: TGTGCCAGCTCACCACGAGAGGCCCCAGGGGGCGGGACTGAAGCTTTCTTT. It encodes CASSPREAPGGGTEAFF.

The chain is built from TRBV7-3 and TRBJ2-3, with 9 bases that match TRBD2. The germline V gene encodes CDR1 SGHTA and CDR2 FQGTGA. The CDR3 extends over 16 amino acids. J was trimmed by 4 bases and V by 7 bases; bases with no gene match: 12. This CDR3 is CASTSDSGRNPDTQYF. The CDR3 coding sequence is TGTGCCAGCACCTCGGATAGCGGGAGAAACCCAGATACGCAGTATTTT.

V and J are TRBV10-2 and TRBJ1-1; D gene unclear. V lost 0 bases and J 2 bases, leaving 7 bases between the germline ends. Germline V lookup: CDR1 WSHSY, CDR2 SAAADI. The CDR3 runs 14 residues. The CDR3 region is CASSESHSNTEAFF. Here the CDR3 DNA reads TGCGCCAGCAGTGAGTCCCACAGTAACACTGAAGCTTTCTTT.

This clone appeared a single time. This chain's CDR3 is CASSHGTSGGDEQFF. The CDR3 region has the DNA TGCGCCAGCAGCCACGGGACTAGCGGGGGTGATGAGCAGTTCTTC. The chain recombines TRBV4-1 with TRBJ2-1, with TRBD2 matching 14 bases. The CDR3 covers 15 residues. Germline-derived CDR1 and CDR2 are MGHRA and YSYEKL. The trim removed 3 bases at V and 8 bases at J, leaving 3 bases unmatched.

The chain recombines TRBV7-9 with TRBJ2-1; the match to TRBD1 covers 11 bases. Germline V gene sequence: CDR1 SEHNR, CDR2 FQNEAQ (reference sequence). Unmatched junction bases numbered 16, after V lost 2 bases and J lost 7 bases. The CDR3 covers 19 residues. The chain's CDR3 is CASSLTKIRTGGNWNEQFF. In DNA, the CDR3 is TGTGCCAGCAGCTTAACCAAAATACGGACAGGGGGCAATTGGAATGAGCAGTTCTTC. Variable domain in full (rest from reference TRBV7-9 and TRBJ2-1): DTGVSQNPRHKITKRGQNVTFRCDPISEHNRLYWYRQTLGQGPEFLTYFQNEAQLEKSRLLSDRFSAERPKGSFSTLEIQRTEQGDSAMYLCASSLTKIRTGGNWNEQFFGPGTRLTVL.

Here the CDR3 reads CASSTGTGAYEQYF. The DNA of the CDR3 is TGTGCCAGCAGCACCGGGACAGGGGCCTACGAGCAGTACTTC. The chain carries TRBV3-1 (or the pseudogene TRBV3-2) and TRBJ2-7, with 10 bases that match TRBD1. The CDR3 runs 14 residues. After removal of 5 bases from V and 2 bases from J, the junction contained 3 bases not matched to a gene. CDR1 is LGHDT and CDR2 is YNNKEL in the germline V gene (reference sequence).

The chain combines TRBV27 with TRBJ2-7; D may be TRBD2 (6 bases). Germline loops: CDR1 MNHEY, CDR2 SMNVEV (reference sequence). The CDR3 consists of 14 residues. Trimming took 4 bases from V and 2 from J, leaving 12 bases between them. DNA of the CDR3: TGTGCCAGCAGTTCCCTGGCGGGGACCTACGAGCAGTACTTC. This codes for CASSSLAGTYEQYF.

V is TRBV19 and J is TRBJ2-3; 11 bases align to TRBD2. There are 18 residues in the CDR3. Losses at the gene ends were 4 bases for V and 6 bases for J; bases not matched to a gene: 15. Germline V gene lookup returns CDR1 LNHDA and CDR2 SQIVND (reference sequence). The CDR3 DNA is TGTGCCAGTAGTACCCCCGGGACTAGCGGCCGCCGGGCGGATACGCAGTATTTT. It codes for CASSTPGTSGRRADTQYF.

This chain connects TRBV7-8 to TRBJ2-1; no firm D call. CDR3 length equals 12 residues. Trimming took 5 bases from V and 8 from J, leaving 10 bases between them. Germline-derived CDR1 and CDR2 are SGHVS and FQNEAQ. This chain's CDR3 is CASSQSRDEQFF. As DNA, the CDR3 is TGTGCCAGCAGCCAGAGTAGAGATGAGCAGTTCTTC.

The V gene is TRBV12-3 or TRBV12-4, the J gene TRBJ2-5, with 7 nucleotides matching TRBD1. The ends lost 6 bases at V and 9 bases at J; junction bases unmatched: 10. The CDR3 totals 13 residues. The CDR3: CASSQGQQMAQYF. The CDR3 coding sequence is TGTGCCAGCAGCCAGGGACAGCAGATGGCCCAGTACTTC.

The rearrangement links TRBV19 to TRBJ1-1; the D is unclear. Trimming pared 1 base from V and 8 bases from J, leaving 8 bases between. In germline, CDR1 is LNHDA, CDR2 SQIVND (reference sequence). This CDR3 spans 12 amino acids. The CDR3 nucleotides are TGTGCCAGTAGTATAGCGAGTAGAGAAGCTTTCTTT. It specifies CASSIASREAFF.

This clone was counted once. The rearrangement uses TRBV9 and TRBJ2-2; TRBD2 matches 7 bases. Germline values: CDR1 SGDLS, CDR2 YYNGEE. The V and J ends lost 0 bases and 5 bases, in that order; junction bases with no gene match: 10. This CDR3 has 17 residues. CDR3 in DNA: TGTGCCAGCAGCGTAGAGCTAGCGGACTTTGCGACCGGGGAGCTGTTTTTT. Amino acid sequence: CASSVELADFATGELFF.

The chain links TRBV21-1 to TRBJ2-2; the D segment call TRBD2 is taken from the table without a DNA check. TRBV21-1 is a pseudogene locus. The CDR3 spans 11 residues. This chain's CDR3 is CASSRTGELFF. CDR3 DNA: TGTGCCAGCAGCCGCACCGGGGAGCTGTTTTTT.

This clone was recorded once. V gene TRBV10-2 combines with J gene TRBJ2-1; D possibly corresponds to TRBD2 (5 bases). The germline V gene encodes CDR1 WSHSY and CDR2 SAAADI. V gave up 8 bases and J gave up 4 bases, with 12 bases separating them. The CDR3 covers 13 residues. This CDR3 reads CASRELPYNEQFF. CDR3 in DNA: TGCGCCAGCCGGGAACTACCTTACAATGAGCAGTTCTTC.

This chain joins TRBV19 and TRBJ1-1; possibly TRBD1 for D (6 bases). The CDR3 extends over 14 amino acids. Germline V gene sequence: CDR1 LNHDA, CDR2 SQIVND (reference sequence). Trimming left V 5 bases short and J 1 base short, with 11 bases between. The CDR3 reads CASSFRGENTEAFF. The CDR3, as DNA: TGTGCCAGTAGTTTCAGGGGAGAGAACACTGAAGCTTTCTTT.

The chain is built from TRBV7-7 and TRBJ2-2; D not resolved. Germline V gives CDR1 SSHAT, CDR2 FNYEAQ (reference sequence). CDR3 length: 15 amino acids. The V end lost 4 bases, the J end lost 4 bases, and 13 bases lay between the germline ends. The CDR3: CASSSQAYLTGELFF. CDR3 bases: TGTGCCAGCAGCTCTCAGGCCTACCTCACCGGGGAGCTGTTTTTT.

The chain has TRBV24-1 and TRBJ2-7; 10 bases agree with TRBD2. The germline V gene has CDR1 KGHDR and CDR2 SFDVKD. The CDR3 is made up of 16 amino acids. J was trimmed by 6 bases and V by 1 base; bases with no gene match: 8. The CDR3 bases are TGTGCCACCAGTGATTTCGCTAGCGGGAGTTTTATCGAGCAGTACTTC. It is translated as CATSDFASGSFIEQYF.

The gene calls are TRBV30 and TRBJ2-7, with 10 bases aligning to TRBD1. Germline values: CDR1 GTSNPN, CDR2 SVGIG (reference sequence). CDR3 size: 13 residues. V lost 5 bases, J lost 9 bases, and 10 bases stayed unmatched. This CDR3 reads CAWRGGTGVGQYF. CDR3 DNA sequence: TGTGCCTGGCGGGGGGGGACAGGGGTAGGGCAGTACTTC.

The chain links TRBV5-8 to TRBJ2-6; D is perhaps TRBD1 (5 bases). The CDR3 has 18 amino acids. Per germline, CDR1 SGHTS and CDR2 YDEGEE. V shed 0 bases and J shed 0 bases, with 13 bases lying between them. The CDR3 spells CASSLDRLFISGANVLTF. CDR3 nucleotide sequence: TGTGCCAGCAGCTTGGACAGGCTGTTCATCTCTGGGGCCAACGTCCTGACTTTC.

This rearrangement joins TRBV10-1 to TRBJ1-2; the D gene is possibly TRBD1 (5 bases). Germline V gene sequence: CDR1 WNHNN, CDR2 SYGVQD (reference sequence). The ends were cut back, 0 bases at V and 8 bases at J, with 13 bases in the middle. The CDR3 totals 14 residues. The CDR3 coding sequence is TGCGCCAGCAGTGAGTCGCCGGGGGAACAGGGCTACACCTTC. It codes for CASSESPGEQGYTF.

The chain employs TRBV6-1 and TRBJ1-2, with TRBD1 matching over 7 bases. CDR1 is MNHNS and CDR2 is SASEGT in the germline V gene. Losses at the gene ends were 0 bases for V and 1 base for J; bases not matched to a gene: 2. This CDR3 spans 15 amino acids. The CDR3 DNA reads TGTGCCAGCAGTGAAGCAGGGGGCGGTAACTATGGCTACACCTTC. Translation: CASSEAGGGNYGYTF.